A selection of T cell receptor beta chains follows, all from one sample in a study of shared clonotypes between healthy human individuals. Produced via immunoSEQ multiplex PCR; TCRdb's table is partial and in-frame only. The sample has hundreds of thousands of clones, approximately 96% seen once. The material sequenced was naive CD8+ T cells sorted from blood. The source is a woman in her twenties or thirties in good health. Each CDR3 is given with its conserved first and last residue. A D gene is named only where the DNA matches it firmly. Size is stated for part of the rows, as once, few or many counts, or as a class when the clone is expanded.

clone_size j_call cdr3_length d_call v_call cdr3_aa cdr3_nt
. TRBJ2-7 15 . TRBV5-4 CASSLSGSAGYEQYF TGTGCCAGCAGCTTGTCGGGGTCGGCCGGCTACGAGCAGTACTTC
. TRBJ2-7 13 TRBD1 TRBV11-2 CASSLVTGGAMDF TGTGCCAGCAGCTTAGTGACAGGGGGGGCTATGGACTTC
. TRBJ2-2 15 TRBD1 TRBV13 CASSQQGARGGELFF TGTGCCAGCAGCCAACAGGGGGCTAGGGGCGGGGAGCTGTTTTTT
once TRBJ2-7 17 TRBD2 TRBV28 CASRLLAGSPSSYEQYF TGTGCCAGCAGACTACTAGCGGGGAGTCCCTCTTCCTACGAGCAGTACTTC
. TRBJ1-5 15 . TRBV7-9 CASSSAKGPHQPQHF TGTGCCAGCAGCTCCGCGAAGGGGCCCCATCAGCCCCAGCATTTT
. TRBJ2-7 15 TRBD1 TRBV27 CASSLSNQGAYEQYF TGTGCCAGCAGTTTATCGAACCAGGGGGCCTACGAGCAGTACTTC
. TRBJ2-3 16 TRBD2 TRBV27 CASRPALRESRDTQYF TGTGCCAGCAGACCCGCATTGCGGGAGTCGCGGGATACGCAGTATTTT
. TRBJ1-5 14 . TRBV27 CASSSQGNNQPQHF TGTGCCAGCAGTTCCCAGGGAAACAATCAGCCCCAGCATTTT
. TRBJ2-2 14 TRBD2 TRBV30 CAWMQRGRSGELFF TGTGCCTGGATGCAGCGGGGCCGGTCCGGGGAGCTGTTTTTT
once TRBJ2-1 12 TRBD2 TRBV13 CASSLGLAGWFF TGTGCCAGCAGCTTAGGGCTAGCGGGATGGTTCTTC
. TRBJ1-1 11 . TRBV19 CASTEGLEAFF TGTGCCAGTACTGAGGGCCTTGAAGCTTTCTTT
. TRBJ1-1 15 TRBD1 TRBV27 CASSLSGTGYTEAFF TGTGCCAGCAGTTTATCCGGGACAGGGTACACTGAAGCTTTCTTT
. TRBJ2-1 16 . TRBV19 CASSIPTGPSYNEQFF TGTGCCAGTAGTATACCAACTGGTCCGTCCTACAATGAGCAGTTCTTC
. TRBJ2-1 18 TRBD1 TRBV7-9 CASSLEIGGQLSYNEQFF TGTGCCAGCAGCTTAGAGATTGGGGGACAGCTCTCCTACAATGAGCAGTTCTTC
. TRBJ2-3 13 . TRBV2 CASSYLLPDTQYF TGTGCCAGCAGTTACCTACTTCCAGATACGCAGTATTTT
. TRBJ1-1 14 . TRBV29-1 CSVAPQAGDTEAFF TGCAGCGTTGCCCCACAGGCAGGCGACACTGAAGCTTTCTTT
. TRBJ1-1 14 . TRBV27 CASSLIGGNTEAFF TGTGCCAGCAGTTTAATAGGGGGGAACACTGAAGCTTTCTTT
once TRBJ2-7 15 TRBD2 TRBV27 CASSGREGSGYEQYF TGTGCCAGCAGTGGCCGGGAGGGGTCGGGCTACGAGCAGTACTTC
. TRBJ2-1 16 TRBD2 TRBV28 CASSFPTSGGYNEQFF TGTGCCAGCAGTTTCCCGACTAGCGGGGGCTACAATGAGCAGTTCTTC
. TRBJ2-5 17 TRBD2 TRBV6-4 CASSLQRREYPRETQYF TGTGCCAGCAGTTTACAACGGCGGGAGTATCCGAGAGAGACCCAGTACTTC
. TRBJ2-7 14 . TRBV28 CASRAAGSSYEQYF TGTGCCAGCAGGGCGGCTGGCAGCTCCTACGAGCAGTACTTC
. TRBJ2-3 16 TRBD1 TRBV11-2 CASSQPHRGSTDTQYF TGTGCCAGCAGCCAGCCCCACAGGGGTAGCACAGATACGCAGTATTTT
. TRBJ2-7 13 . TRBV5-4 CASSLGASYEQYF TGTGCCAGCAGCTTGGGAGCTTCCTACGAGCAGTACTTC
. TRBJ2-1 17 TRBD2 TRBV28 CASSSIGLAGPYNEQFF TGTGCCAGCAGTTCCATCGGACTAGCGGGCCCTTACAATGAGCAGTTCTTC
. TRBJ2-5 14 . TRBV2 CASPPGANQETQYF TGTGCCAGCCCCCCAGGGGCCAACCAAGAGACCCAGTACTTC
. TRBJ1-5 14 TRBD1 TRBV13 CASSLGTGRVPQHF TGTGCCAGCAGCCTCGGGACAGGGAGGGTGCCCCAGCATTTT
. TRBJ1-1 16 . TRBV28 CASSFSESARNTEAFF TGTGCCAGCAGTTTCTCAGAATCCGCCAGGAACACTGAAGCTTTCTTT
. TRBJ2-3 18 TRBD2 TRBV28 CASSLWTLAELPTDTQYF TGTGCCAGCAGTTTATGGACCCTAGCGGAGCTTCCCACAGATACGCAGTATTTT
. TRBJ2-3 14 . TRBV7-9 CASSLIGGTDTQYF TGTGCCAGCAGCTTAATTGGCGGCACAGATACGCAGTATTTT
. TRBJ1-2 16 TRBD1 TRBV27 CASSPVWTGTNYGYTF TGTGCCAGCAGTCCCGTCTGGACAGGGACTAACTATGGCTACACCTTC
. TRBJ1-5 14 . TRBV27 CASTPGGANQPQHF TGTGCCAGCACCCCTGGGGGGGCGAATCAGCCCCAGCATTTT
. TRBJ2-7 15 TRBD1 TRBV29-1 CSVRGTDQRYYEQYF TGCAGCGTTCGAGGGACAGACCAACGCTACTACGAGCAGTACTTC
. TRBJ1-2 13 TRBD1 TRBV28 CASTDRDYYGYTF TGTGCCAGCACAGACAGGGATTACTATGGCTACACCTTC
. TRBJ1-3 17 . TRBV4-1 CASSQDPVGSSGNTIYF TGCGCCAGCAGCCAAGACCCGGTGGGGAGCTCTGGAAACACCATATATTTT
once TRBJ2-6 16 . TRBV21-1 CASSHSGVSGANVLTF TGTGCCAGCAGCCATTCAGGGGTCTCTGGGGCCAACGTCCTGACTTTC
. TRBJ1-2 13 . TRBV10-3 CAISEPLTDGYTF TGTGCCATCAGTGAGCCCCTTACGGATGGCTACACCTTC
. TRBJ1-1 14 . TRBV28 CASSLGQGLGEAFF TGTGCCAGCAGTTTAGGGCAGGGGTTAGGTGAAGCTTTCTTT
few TRBJ2-7 14 . TRBV9 CASSVGMDGYEQYF TGTGCCAGCAGCGTAGGAATGGATGGGTACGAGCAGTACTTC
. TRBJ2-7 16 . TRBV7-9 CASSSPGDLTTYEQYF TGTGCCAGCAGCTCCCCTGGGGACCTAACAACCTACGAGCAGTACTTC
. TRBJ1-1 12 . TRBV7-9 CASSLELTEAFF TGTGCCAGCAGCTTAGAACTCACTGAAGCTTTCTTT
. TRBJ2-7 12 TRBD2 TRBV14 CASSPGGYEQYF TGTGCCAGCAGCCCCGGGGGGTACGAGCAGTACTTC
. TRBJ2-1 10 . TRBV25-1 CASSDYEQFF TGTGCCAGCAGTGATTATGAGCAGTTCTTC
once TRBJ2-7 15 . TRBV27 CASSLSQGRYYEQYF TGTGCCAGCAGTTTAAGCCAGGGAAGGTATTACGAGCAGTACTTC
. TRBJ2-3 15 . TRBV28 CASTKTRTRTDTQYF TGTGCCAGCACCAAGACTAGGACCCGCACAGATACGCAGTATTTT